The clone carrying this TCR beta chain appeared a single time. The antigen is unknown. This entry belongs to a study of OX40 agonist ivuxolimab in advanced cancers. At the level of the study: Intravenous ivuxolimab was administered to patients every 2 weeks at 0.01 to 10 mg/kg. Study-wide points: Doses of 0.1 to 3.0 mg/kg were accompanied by clonal expansion of CD4+ and CD8+ blood T cells by week 6.

With autoimmune disease history or systemic immunosuppression, patients were excluded. Assay used: immunoSEQ multiplex PCR; TCRdb lists only in-frame clones, some missing. The table shows some 100,000 clones, with just over 85% occurring only once. This sample comprised CD4+ or CD8+ T cells sorted from blood, obtained in a trial of the OX40 agonist ivuxolimab. The receptor was isolated from an adult with an advanced solid tumor such as melanoma, head and neck, liver or kidney cancer.

CDR3 loop: CASSRLAGASYEQYF. As DNA, the CDR3 is TGTGCCAGCAGCCGACTAGCGGGAGCTTCCTACGAGCAGTACTTC. The chain joins TRBV11-1 to TRBJ2-7; 12 bases match TRBD2. V was pared by 5 bases and J by 1 base, with 3 bases of the junction left unmatched. The CDR3 has 15 amino acids. CDR1 is SGHAT and CDR2 is FQDESV in the germline V gene (reference sequence).